The 21 T cell receptor beta chains below come from one sample, sequenced in a study of blood T cell repertoires in COVID-19. Sequencing used immunoSEQ multiplex PCR; TCRdb keeps in-frame clones, though not all of them. Among under 200,000 clones listed, more than 85% were seen once. The sequencing sample was made of PBMCs or T cells enriched from blood (not recorded which). These receptors came from a woman aged 40 to 50 in a cohort exposed to, infected with or recovered from COVID-19 (not recorded which).

CDR3 nucleotide sequence: TGTGCCAGCAGCAAAGGCGGCAACTATGGCTACACCTTC. This codes for CASSKGGNYGYTF. The chain has TRBV13 and TRBJ1-2; D not resolved. Germline CDR1 and CDR2: PRHDT and FYEKMQ (reference sequence). V lost 5 bases and J lost 2, with 9 bases in between. This CDR3 has 13 amino acids.

This clone was counted only a few times. The chain combines TRBV7-6 with TRBJ1-6; 9 bases map to TRBD1. The germline V gene has CDR1 SGHVS and CDR2 FNYEAQ. V shed 5 bases, J shed 7 bases, and the junction held 6 bases outside the gene matches. CDR3 length: 15 residues. The CDR3 sequence is CASSPRGTGNSPLHF. As DNA, the CDR3 is TGTGCCAGCAGCCCCCGCGGGACAGGGAATTCACCCCTCCACTTT.

The V and J genes are TRBV4-1 and TRBJ2-1; 11 nucleotides match TRBD2. The length of the CDR3 is 16 residues. Per the germline V gene, CDR1 is MGHRA and CDR2 is YSYEKL. V shed 3 bases, J shed 5 bases, and the junction held 6 bases outside the gene matches. The CDR3 coding sequence is TGCGCCAGCAGCCAGGGGACTAGCGGACACGACAATGAGCAGTTCTTC. Its translation: CASSQGTSGHDNEQFF.

The rearrangement links TRBV18 to TRBJ2-7; TRBD2 matches at 8 bases. After removal of 3 bases from V and 3 bases from J, the junction contained 1 base not matched to a gene. Germline CDR1 KGHSH, CDR2 LQKENI. This CDR3 has 13 residues. The chain's CDR3 is CASSPGTSYEQYF. DNA of the CDR3: TGTGCCAGCTCACCTGGGACTAGCTACGAGCAGTACTTC. Looking up the rest from reference TRBV18 and TRBJ2-7 gives the full variable domain: NAGVMQNPRHLVRRRGQEARLRCSPMKGHSHVYWYRQLPEEGLKFMVYLQKENIIDESGMPKERFSAEFPKEGPSILRIQQVVRGDSAAYFCASSPGTSYEQYFGPGTRLTVT.

This chain joins TRBV11-2 and TRBJ2-7, with unresolved D. The germline CDR1 and CDR2 sequences are SGHAT and FQNNGV. The length of the CDR3 is 14 residues. Trimming stripped 5 bases from V and 0 bases from J, with 11 bases between. CDR3 protein: CASSPRVASYEQYF. In DNA form, the CDR3 reads TGTGCCAGCAGCCCACGAGTAGCCTCCTACGAGCAGTACTTC.

The chain couples TRBV27 to TRBJ1-1; no firm D call. Germline CDR1 is MNHEY and CDR2 is SMNVEV (reference sequence). CDR3 length: 13 amino acids. V lost 3 bases, J lost 5 bases, and 10 bases lay in between. The CDR3 protein is CASSLEGTTEAFF. The CDR3 bases are TGTGCCAGCAGTTTGGAGGGAACGACTGAAGCTTTCTTT.

This clone was detected only once. The V gene is TRBV12-3 or TRBV12-4, the J gene TRBJ2-5, with 9 bases matching TRBD1. V lost 4 bases and J lost 5; bases outside the gene matches: 2. There are 13 residues in the CDR3. The CDR3 spells CASSSDRGETQYF. In DNA, the CDR3 is TGTGCCAGCAGTTCCGACAGGGGGGAGACCCAGTACTTC.

The rearrangement joins TRBV28 to TRBJ1-1, with 9 bases fitting TRBD1. Trimming at V came to 8 bases and at J to 8 bases, leaving 3 bases not matched to a gene. Germline loops: CDR1 MDHEN, CDR2 SYDVKM. The CDR3 runs to 11 residues. CDR3 amino acids: CASHRGREAFF. CDR3 in DNA: TGTGCCAGCCACAGGGGGCGAGAAGCTTTCTTT.

The chain couples TRBV13 to TRBJ2-3; 7 bases match TRBD2. This CDR3 is built from 14 residues. Germline values: CDR1 PRHDT, CDR2 FYEKMQ (reference sequence). V lost 7 bases, J lost 4 bases, and 8 bases stayed unmatched. The CDR3 DNA sequence: TGTGCCAGCACCTCGGGGAGGGCGGCAGATACGCAGTATTTT. It specifies CASTSGRAADTQYF.

The rearrangement uses TRBV7-2 and TRBJ1-5; D remains ambiguous. This CDR3 contains 16 residues. Germline assignment: CDR1 SGHTA and CDR2 FQGNSA. Trimming pared 0 bases from V and 0 bases from J, leaving 9 bases between. CDR3 sequence: CASSLATPYSNQPQHF. CDR3 nucleotides: TGTGCCAGCAGCTTAGCGACACCGTATAGCAATCAGCCCCAGCATTTT.

The genes are TRBV10-3 and TRBJ2-7, with TRBD2 identical over 9 bases. Trimming cost V 5 bases and J 6 bases; bases outside gene matches: 5. The CDR3 consists of 13 residues. Germline V CDR1 and CDR2: ENHRY, SYGVKD. The CDR3: CAISLAGEGEQYF. The CDR3 nucleotides are TGTGCCATCAGTTTAGCGGGAGAGGGCGAGCAGTACTTC.

The genes are TRBV19 and TRBJ1-4, with 10 bases that match TRBD1. Germline CDR1 is LNHDA and CDR2 is SQIVND (reference sequence). This CDR3 comprises 14 residues. V lost 5 bases, J lost 7 bases, and 4 bases stayed unmatched. The chain's CDR3 is CASSDRGRSEKLFF. CDR3 sequence (DNA): TGTGCCAGTAGTGACAGGGGGCGAAGTGAAAAACTGTTTTTT. Full variable domain (remainder filled in from reference TRBV19 and TRBJ1-4): DGGITQSPKYLFRKEGQNVTLSCEQNLNHDAMYWYRQDPGQGLRLIYYSQIVNDFQKGDIAEGYSVSREKKESFPLTVTSAQKNPTAFYLCASSDRGRSEKLFFGSGTQLSVL.

The chain uses TRBV13 and TRBJ2-1; 8 bases match TRBD2. Trimming took 5 bases from V and 9 from J; bases not matched to a gene: 6. Germline values: CDR1 PRHDT, CDR2 FYEKMQ (reference sequence). The CDR3 has 13 amino acids. This chain's CDR3 is CASSGGLAFEQFF. The CDR3 DNA reads TGTGCCAGCAGCGGAGGACTAGCCTTTGAGCAGTTCTTC.

The chain couples TRBV9 to TRBJ2-3; 8 bases are a match to TRBD2. CDR3 length: 15 amino acids. Germline V gives CDR1 SGDLS, CDR2 YYNGEE. The ends lost 1 base at V and 4 bases at J; junction bases unmatched: 5. DNA for the CDR3: TGTGCCAGCAGCGTAACGGGGGGGCCAGCAGATACGCAGTATTTT. This gives the protein CASSVTGGPADTQYF. Using reference TRBV9 and TRBJ2-3 for the parts outside the CDR3, the full variable domain is DSGVTQTPKHLITATGQRVTLRCSPRSGDLSVYWYQQSLDQGLQFLIQYYNGEERAKGNILERFSAQQFPDLHSELNLSSLELGDSALYFCASSVTGGPADTQYFGPGTRLTVL.

The genes are TRBV5-4 and TRBJ1-1; no clear D. The germline V gene encodes CDR1 SGHNT and CDR2 YYREEE (reference sequence). The CDR3 length is 15 residues. V was shortened by 0 bases and J by 0 bases, with 9 bases between the two germline ends. The CDR3 region has the DNA TGTGCCAGCAGCTTGGGAAGAAACATGAACACTGAAGCTTTCTTT. Amino acids: CASSLGRNMNTEAFF.

The V gene is TRBV2, the J gene TRBJ1-1, with 8 bases that match TRBD1. The germline V gene encodes CDR1 SNHLY and CDR2 FYNNEI. J lost 5 bases, V lost 4 bases, and 12 bases had no gene match. There are 16 residues in the CDR3. CDR3 sequence: CASSVNEYRGGTEAFF. In nucleotides, the CDR3 is TGTGCCAGCAGTGTTAATGAGTACAGGGGGGGAACTGAAGCTTTCTTT.

The V gene is TRBV18, the J gene TRBJ2-5, with D maybe TRBD1 (6 bases). CDR3 size: 14 residues. V lost 2 bases to trimming and J lost 4 bases, with 11 bases between them. CDR1 and CDR2 (germline): KGHSH, LQKENI. CDR3: CASSPFQGRETQYF. CDR3 nucleotides: TGTGCCAGCTCACCATTCCAGGGGCGAGAGACCCAGTACTTC.

The chain combines TRBV4-1 with TRBJ1-5; 8 nucleotides line up with TRBD1. CDR1 is MGHRA, CDR2 YSYEKL, per germline. V trimming: 2 bases; J trimming: 0 bases; junction bases outside the gene matches: 3. The CDR3 contains 16 residues. The CDR3 sequence is CASSQPGGYSNQPQHF. CDR3 DNA: TGCGCCAGCAGCCAACCAGGGGGCTATAGCAATCAGCCCCAGCATTTT.

This clone appeared once. The genes are TRBV20-1 and TRBJ2-7; the match to TRBD1 covers 8 bases. Germline V gene lookup returns CDR1 DFQATT and CDR2 SNEGSKA (reference sequence). J was trimmed by 1 base and V by 3 bases; bases with no gene match: 8. The CDR3 contains 15 residues. The CDR3, as DNA: TGCAGTGCTAGTTACCGACAGGGGTGGTCCTACGAGCAGTACTTC. Translated: CSASYRQGWSYEQYF.

This clone showed up just a few times. This chain connects TRBV5-1 to TRBJ1-1; the match to TRBD1 covers 9 bases. V lost 4 bases and J lost 1; bases outside the gene matches: 5. The CDR3 has 15 amino acids. Germline V CDR1 and CDR2: SGHRS, YFSETQ. Here the CDR3 DNA reads TGCGCCAGCAGCGTCACAGGGGGCGCGAACACTGAAGCTTTCTTT. It yields the protein CASSVTGGANTEAFF.

This clone was seen just once. This chain joins TRBV5-1 and TRBJ1-1; D is perhaps TRBD1 (6 bases). V gave up 9 bases and J gave up 4 bases, with 16 bases separating them. Germline-derived CDR1 and CDR2 are SGHRS and YFSETQ. There are 13 residues in the CDR3. CDR3 sequence (DNA): TGCGCCACCGCGGCGAGGGGGGGCACTGAAGCTTTCTTT. Translating it yields CATAARGGTEAFF.